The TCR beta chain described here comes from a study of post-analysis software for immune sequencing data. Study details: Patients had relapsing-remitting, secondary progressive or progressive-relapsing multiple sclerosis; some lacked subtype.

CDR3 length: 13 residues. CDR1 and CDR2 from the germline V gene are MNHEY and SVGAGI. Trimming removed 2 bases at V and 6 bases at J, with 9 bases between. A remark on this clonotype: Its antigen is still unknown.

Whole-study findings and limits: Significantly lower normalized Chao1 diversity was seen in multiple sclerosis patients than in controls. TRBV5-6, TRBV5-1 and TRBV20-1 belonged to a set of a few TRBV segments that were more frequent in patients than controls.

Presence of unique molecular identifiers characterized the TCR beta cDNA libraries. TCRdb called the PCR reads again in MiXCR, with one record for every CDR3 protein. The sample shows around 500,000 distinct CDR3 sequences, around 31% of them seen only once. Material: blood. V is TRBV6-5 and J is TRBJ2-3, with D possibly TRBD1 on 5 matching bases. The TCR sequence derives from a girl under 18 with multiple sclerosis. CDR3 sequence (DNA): TGTGCCAGCAGTTACGTAGGGGATGATACGCAGTATTTT. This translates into CASSYVGDDTQYF.